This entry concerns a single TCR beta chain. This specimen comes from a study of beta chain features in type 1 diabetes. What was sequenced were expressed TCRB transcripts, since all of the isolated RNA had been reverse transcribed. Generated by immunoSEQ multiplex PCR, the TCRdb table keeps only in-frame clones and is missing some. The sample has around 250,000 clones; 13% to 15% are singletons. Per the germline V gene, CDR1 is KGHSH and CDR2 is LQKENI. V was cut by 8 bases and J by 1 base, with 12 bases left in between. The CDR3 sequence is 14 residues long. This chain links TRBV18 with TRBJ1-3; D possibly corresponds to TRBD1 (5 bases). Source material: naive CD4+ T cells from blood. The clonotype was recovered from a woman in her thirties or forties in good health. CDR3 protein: CASTTDRSGNTIYF. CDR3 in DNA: TGTGCCAGCACCACTGACAGATCTGGAAACACCATATATTTT.